Below, 3 T cell receptor beta chains from the same sample are listed, as sequenced in a study of blood T cell repertoires in COVID-19. Using immunoSEQ multiplex PCR, the repertoire was profiled, and TCRdb retains in-frame clones only, with some absent. The profile shows over 55,000 clones, 77% of them singletons. Material for sequencing was peripheral blood. Receptors were obtained from a human donor in a cohort sampled during active COVID-19.

The chain couples TRBV6-5 to TRBJ2-7; D might be TRBD1 (5 bases). V lost 7 bases and J 7 bases, leaving 14 bases between the germline ends. The CDR3 loop spans 12 amino acids. CDR1 is MNHEY, CDR2 SVGAGI, per germline. CDR3 region: CASIGHVSEQYF. The CDR3 nucleotides are TGTGCCAGCATCGGACATGTGAGTGAGCAGTACTTC.

The chain is built from TRBV5-4 and TRBJ2-1; a weak D match, TRBD1 (5 bases). Germline assignment: CDR1 SGHNT and CDR2 YYREEE (reference sequence). V was shortened by 4 bases and J by 0 bases, with 14 bases between the two germline ends. The length of the CDR3 is 16 residues. CDR3 coding DNA: TGTGCCAGCAGCCCGTCAGGGTCGAGCTCCTACAATGAGCAGTTCTTC. Translated: CASSPSGSSSYNEQFF. Drawing the rest from reference TRBV5-4 and TRBJ2-1, the complete variable domain is ETGVTQSPTHLIKTRGQQVTLRCSSQSGHNTVSWYQQALGQGPQFIFQYYREEENGRGNFPPRFSGLQFPNYSSELNVNALELDDSALYLCASSPSGSSSYNEQFFGPGTRLTVL.

The chain recombines TRBV6-1 with TRBJ2-3, with D tentatively TRBD2 (6 bases). CDR1 and CDR2 from the germline V gene are MNHNS and SASEGT. The V gene lost 1 base and the J gene lost 3 bases, with 11 bases spanning the gap. The CDR3 loop spans 15 amino acids. In nucleotides, the CDR3 is TGTGCCAGCAGTGAAGTGGGCGGGACGACAGATACGCAGTATTTT. Translated, it gives CASSEVGGTTDTQYF.